Sequencing of this TCR beta chain was carried out in a study of blood T cell repertoires in COVID-19. The germline gives CDR1 SGHTA, CDR2 FQGNSA. This CDR3 is 19 amino acids long. The junction had 20 bases not matched to a gene; V was cut back by 7 bases and J by 6 bases. TCRdb keeps only in-frame clones here, not all; method: immunoSEQ multiplex PCR. Here the sample spans under 95,000 clones, 88% being singletons. Sequenced sample: peripheral blood. V is TRBV7-2 and J is TRBJ2-3, with 12 nucleotides matching TRBD2. The receptor was isolated from a human donor in a cohort sampled during active COVID-19. The CDR3 bases are TGTGCCAGCACGAGTCTACCGGGACTAGCGGGCGCCCTTTGGGATACGCAGTATTTT. Translated, it gives CASTSLPGLAGALWDTQYF.